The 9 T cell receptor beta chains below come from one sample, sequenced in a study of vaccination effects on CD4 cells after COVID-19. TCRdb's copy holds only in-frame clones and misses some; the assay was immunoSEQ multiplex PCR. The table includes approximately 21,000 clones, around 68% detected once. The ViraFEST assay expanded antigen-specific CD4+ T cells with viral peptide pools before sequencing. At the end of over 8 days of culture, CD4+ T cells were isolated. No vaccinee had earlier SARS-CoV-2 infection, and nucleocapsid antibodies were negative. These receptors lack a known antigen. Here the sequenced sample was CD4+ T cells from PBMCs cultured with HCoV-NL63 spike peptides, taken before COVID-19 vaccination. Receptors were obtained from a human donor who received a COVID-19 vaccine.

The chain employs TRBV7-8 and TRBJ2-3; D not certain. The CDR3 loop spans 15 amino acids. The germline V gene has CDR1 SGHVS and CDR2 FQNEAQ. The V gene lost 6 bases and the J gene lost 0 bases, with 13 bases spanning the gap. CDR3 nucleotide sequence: TGTGCCAGCAGGGAACGACGGGCCAGCACAGATACGCAGTATTTT. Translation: CASRERRASTDTQYF.

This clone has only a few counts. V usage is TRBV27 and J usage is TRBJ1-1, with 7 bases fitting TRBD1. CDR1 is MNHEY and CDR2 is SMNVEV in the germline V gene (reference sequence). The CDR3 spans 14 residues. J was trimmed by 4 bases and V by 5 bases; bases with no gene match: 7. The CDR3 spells CASSPPGTVTEAFF. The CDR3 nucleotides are TGTGCCAGCAGTCCCCCCGGGACAGTCACTGAAGCTTTCTTT.

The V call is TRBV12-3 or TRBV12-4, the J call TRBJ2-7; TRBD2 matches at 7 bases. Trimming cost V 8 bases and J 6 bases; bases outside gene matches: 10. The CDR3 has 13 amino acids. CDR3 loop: CASRPEGGGEQYF. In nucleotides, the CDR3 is TGTGCCAGCCGCCCGGAGGGCGGGGGCGAGCAGTACTTC.

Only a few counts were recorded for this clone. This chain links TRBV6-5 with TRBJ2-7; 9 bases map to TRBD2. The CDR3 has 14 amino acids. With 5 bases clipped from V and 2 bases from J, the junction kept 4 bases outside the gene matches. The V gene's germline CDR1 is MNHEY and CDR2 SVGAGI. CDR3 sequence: CASSRGLAAYEQYF. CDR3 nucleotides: TGTGCCAGCAGTCGGGGACTAGCAGCCTACGAGCAGTACTTC.

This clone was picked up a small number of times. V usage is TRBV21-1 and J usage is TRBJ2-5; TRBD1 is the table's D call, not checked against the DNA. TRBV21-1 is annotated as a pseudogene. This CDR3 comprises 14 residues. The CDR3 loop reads CASRGKWARETQYF. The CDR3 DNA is TGTGCCAGCAGGGGCAAGTGGGCCAGAGAGACCCAGTACTTC.

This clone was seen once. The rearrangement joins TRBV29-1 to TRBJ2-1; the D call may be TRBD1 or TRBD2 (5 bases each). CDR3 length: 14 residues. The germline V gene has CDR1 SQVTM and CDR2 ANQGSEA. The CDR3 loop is CSTLGASPYNEQFF. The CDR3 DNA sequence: TGCAGTACCCTCGGGGCAAGTCCCTACAATGAGCAGTTCTTC.

The CDR3 DNA follows: TGCAGCGTCCACAGCGGGAGGGGGTCCGGGGAGCTGTTTTTT. This encodes CSVHSGRGSGELFF. V is TRBV29-1 and J is TRBJ2-2, with 10 bases lining up with TRBD2. Germline values: CDR1 SQVTM, CDR2 ANQGSEA. The V gene end was trimmed by 6 bases and the J gene end by 6 bases; junction bases not matched to a gene: 7. The CDR3 is 14 amino acids.

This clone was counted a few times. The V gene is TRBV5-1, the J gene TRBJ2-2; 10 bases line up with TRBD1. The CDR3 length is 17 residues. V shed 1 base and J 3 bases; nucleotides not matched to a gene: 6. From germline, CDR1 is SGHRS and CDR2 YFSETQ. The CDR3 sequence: CASSLLGQGMDTGELFF. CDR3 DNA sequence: TGCGCCAGCAGCTTGCTGGGACAGGGGATGGACACCGGGGAGCTGTTTTTT.

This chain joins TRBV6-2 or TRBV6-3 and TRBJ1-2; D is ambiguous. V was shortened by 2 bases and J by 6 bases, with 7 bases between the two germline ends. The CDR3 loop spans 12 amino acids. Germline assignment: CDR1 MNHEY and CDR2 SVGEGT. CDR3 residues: CASSYLTNGYTF. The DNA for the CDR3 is TGTGCCAGCAGTTACCTCACCAATGGCTACACCTTC.